This T cell receptor beta chain was retrieved from a study of T cell repertoires in ileal Crohn's disease. Concerning this clone itself: Its specificity is unknown.

Overall study findings and caveats: Every patient over 26.8% clonality showed endoscopic recurrence. Active smokers at surgery had more clonal expansions than non-smokers.

Profiling relied on immunoSEQ multiplex PCR, and the TCRdb table lists in-frame clones only, not all of them. The sample yields 15,000 to 20,000 clones, over 65% seen once. The CDR3 extends over 12 amino acids. With 5 bases removed from V and 8 bases from J, the gap between germline ends came to 12 bases. In germline, CDR1 is LGHNA, CDR2 YNFKEQ. The J gene is TRBJ1-2, the V gene TRBV4-2, with a possible D match to TRBD1 (5 bases). This clonotype was sampled from an adult with Crohn's disease. The specimen sequenced was ileal tissue. The CDR3 spells CASSFGQGGYTF. For the CDR3, the DNA is TGTGCCAGCAGCTTCGGTCAGGGAGGCTACACCTTC.